A single sample gave rise to the 32 T cell receptor beta chains below, sequenced in a study of T-cell reconstitution after alpha-beta-depleted transplantation in children. For TCRbeta, the library was prepared with unique molecular identifiers. TCRdb recomputed calls from the PCR reads with MiXCR, one row per CDR3 protein. The data show 29,000 or so distinct CDR3 sequences, over 5% seen once. Sample: PBMCs, mostly from graft donor cells, taken 180 days after TCRalphabeta/CD19-depleted stem cell transplant. All receptors come from a male patient younger than 18 who had a stem cell transplant for acute myeloid leukemia, so the T cells may come from the graft donor.

Ten or more counts support this clonotype. The gene calls are TRBV5-8 and TRBJ1-5; 9 nucleotides agree with TRBD1. Per germline, CDR1 SGHTS and CDR2 YDEGEE. The CDR3 is 15 amino acids. V was clipped by 1 base and J by 5 bases; unmatched bases: 4. CDR3 bases: TGTGCCAGCAGCTTGAAGACAGGGGGTTATCAGCCCCAGCATTTT. Translation gives CASSLKTGGYQPQHF.

In its sample, this clonotype was seen a few times. The V call is TRBV3-1, the J call TRBJ1-2; TRBD1 is a possible D gene (5 bases). The CDR3 contains 14 residues. Germline lookup yields CDR1 LGHDT and CDR2 YNNKEL (reference sequence). Here the CDR3 reads CTFSFGGGVDGYTF. In DNA form, the CDR3 reads TGTACCTTCAGTTTTGGCGGGGGAGTGGATGGCTACACCTTC.

The sample holds many counts of this clonotype. The chain employs TRBV7-2 and TRBJ2-3; 11 positions agree with TRBD2. Trimming cost V 4 bases and J 4 bases; bases outside gene matches: 7. Germline assignment: CDR1 SGHTA and CDR2 FQGNSA. CDR3 length: 16 residues. CDR3 nucleotide sequence: TGTGCCAGCAGCTACCGACTAGCGGGATACTCAGATACGCAGTATTTT. Its translation: CASSYRLAGYSDTQYF.

This clonotype is categorized as medium-sized (0.01 to 0.1%). The chain is built from TRBV6-2 or TRBV6-3 and TRBJ2-1; D remains ambiguous. Germline CDR1 and CDR2: MNHEY and SVGEGT. Trimming stripped 6 bases from V and 12 bases from J, with 15 bases between. CDR3 size: 12 residues. The CDR3 DNA is TGTGCCAGCAGCACCTCCCAAGGGCGGCAGTTCTTC. Translation: CASSTSQGRQFF.

The table lists this clonotype with many counts. This rearrangement joins TRBV28 to TRBJ1-2, with D perhaps matching TRBD1 (5 bases). The CDR3 runs to 15 residues. V gave up 3 bases and J gave up 1 base, with 12 bases separating them. Germline V lookup: CDR1 MDHEN, CDR2 SYDVKM. The CDR3 DNA is TGTGCCAGCAGTTTGACAGCGCGGGGTAACTATGGCTACACCTTC. Translating it yields CASSLTARGNYGYTF.

This clonotype was seen only a few times. The chain links TRBV6-5 to TRBJ1-2, with 11 nucleotides matching TRBD1. V shed 2 bases and J 4 bases; nucleotides not matched to a gene: 6. Germline lookup yields CDR1 MNHEY and CDR2 SVGAGI. The CDR3 totals 16 residues. For the CDR3, the DNA is TGTGCCAGCAGTTACCGTCGGACAGGGGGCGGCTATGGCTACACCTTC. As protein: CASSYRRTGGGYGYTF.

This clonotype has ten or more counts. The genes are TRBV7-2 and TRBJ2-1, with D hard to call. The germline CDR1 and CDR2 sequences are SGHTA and FQGNSA. V lost 1 base to trimming and J lost 10 bases, with 8 bases between them. This CDR3 is built from 12 residues. The CDR3 loop reads CASSLGPREQFF. The CDR3 coding sequence is TGTGCCAGCAGCTTAGGCCCACGAGAGCAGTTCTTC.

This clonotype was counted ten times or more. This chain connects TRBV11-3 to TRBJ2-1, with D maybe TRBD2 (6 bases). This CDR3 has 14 residues. Per germline, CDR1 SGHNT and CDR2 YENEEA. Between the trimmed V and J ends, which lost 1 base and 5 bases, there was a span of 9 bases. The CDR3 coding sequence is TGTGCCAGCAGCTTAGGAGGGACTGACAATGAGCAGTTCTTC. Protein: CASSLGGTDNEQFF.

This clonotype was counted many times. As DNA, the CDR3 is TGCGCCAGCAGCGTCGACAGGCCGCGGTATGGCTACACCTTC. It specifies CASSVDRPRYGYTF. The chain carries TRBV5-1 and TRBJ1-2; D perhaps matches TRBD1 (6 bases). The CDR3 spans 14 residues. Germline CDR1 and CDR2: SGHRS and YFSETQ. Deletions cut 4 bases from V and 5 bases from J, with 15 bases between.

Ten or more counts support this clonotype. V gene TRBV5-1 combines with J gene TRBJ2-3, with 7 nucleotides matching TRBD2. This CDR3 has 16 residues. The ends lost 4 bases at V and 0 bases at J; junction bases unmatched: 8. Germline V gene data show CDR1 as SGHRS and CDR2 as YFSETQ. The CDR3 protein is CASSDPGGVSTDTQYF. In nucleotides, the CDR3 is TGCGCCAGCAGCGACCCGGGAGGCGTTAGCACAGATACGCAGTATTTT.

This clonotype has ten or more counts. The chain recombines TRBV7-3 with TRBJ2-7; the D gene could be TRBD1 or TRBD2 (6 bases each). The CDR3 length is 15 residues. Germline CDR1 and CDR2: SGHTA and FQGTGA. V lost 5 bases to trimming and J lost 3 bases, with 17 bases between them. The CDR3 sequence is CASSAMGGPLYEQYF. The CDR3 DNA reads as TGTGCCAGCAGCGCGATGGGGGGCCCCCTCTACGAGCAGTACTTC.

This clonotype was picked up one time. At one end the junction does not follow the germline gene, possibly because of a read error. This chain joins TRBV10-3 and TRBJ1-4, with unresolved D. From germline, CDR1 is ENHRY and CDR2 SYGVKD. The CDR3 covers 14 residues. The CDR3 nucleotides read TGTGCCATCAGTGAGTCATGGTCGAATGATAAACTGTTTTTT. Translated, it gives CAISESWSNDKLFF.

This clonotype appeared many times. The chain is built from TRBV4-3 and TRBJ2-1; TRBD2 matches 7 bases. V was clipped by 0 bases and J by 0 bases; unmatched bases: 11. Germline assignment: CDR1 LGHNA and CDR2 YSLEER. The CDR3 contains 19 residues. This chain's CDR3 is CASSQDFTPTSASYNEQFF. Here the CDR3 DNA reads TGCGCCAGCAGCCAAGATTTTACCCCTACTAGCGCCTCCTACAATGAGCAGTTCTTC.

This clonotype came up many times. The chain recombines TRBV9 with TRBJ1-3; no clear D gene. In germline, CDR1 is SGDLS, CDR2 YYNGEE. This CDR3 region has 15 residues. Trimming cost V 0 bases and J 0 bases, with 7 bases left between them. The CDR3 spells CASSVGEISGNTIYF. CDR3 in DNA: TGTGCCAGCAGCGTAGGGGAGATCTCTGGAAACACCATATATTTT.

This clonotype has a count of ten or more. The DNA for the CDR3 is TGTGCCAGCAGCCACTCGGACAGGGATGAAAAACTGTTTTTT. Translating it yields CASSHSDRDEKLFF. The chain links TRBV3-1 to TRBJ1-4; 8 positions match TRBD1. Germline values: CDR1 LGHDT, CDR2 YNNKEL (reference sequence). The CDR3 contains 14 residues. V trimming: 3 bases; J trimming: 6 bases; junction bases outside the gene matches: 3.

This clonotype has ten or more counts. The rearrangement uses TRBV24-1 and TRBJ2-3; 11 nucleotides agree with TRBD1. J gave up 4 bases and V 2 bases, and 4 bases lay outside the gene matches. The CDR3 sequence is 16 residues long. The V gene's germline CDR1 is KGHDR and CDR2 SFDVKD. The CDR3 DNA is TGTGCCACCAGTGATTCGGGGACAGGGGGTTCAGATACGCAGTATTTT. Amino acids: CATSDSGTGGSDTQYF.

The chain joins TRBV7-9 to TRBJ1-1; D gene ambiguous. V gave up 0 bases and J gave up 1 base, with 9 bases separating them. The CDR3 contains 15 residues. CDR1 is SEHNR and CDR2 is FQNEAQ in the germline V gene (reference sequence). CDR3 in amino acids: CASSLAKGQNTEAFF. CDR3 DNA: TGTGCCAGCAGCTTAGCGAAGGGTCAGAACACTGAAGCTTTCTTT.

This clonotype was detected ten times or more. The chain combines TRBV7-9 with TRBJ1-4; no clear D gene. This CDR3 is 15 amino acids long. Trimming cost V 5 bases and J 3 bases, with 13 bases left between them. CDR1 and CDR2 from the germline V gene are SEHNR and FQNEAQ (reference sequence). CDR3 protein: CASSPGSAANEKLFF. CDR3 sequence (DNA): TGTGCCAGCAGCCCCGGGTCCGCGGCTAATGAAAAACTGTTTTTT.

This clonotype was detected many times. This chain connects TRBV21-1 to TRBJ1-2. TRBV21-1 is a pseudogene locus. The CDR3 has 18 residues. This CDR3 is CASSKTRALQGPNYGYTF. The DNA for the CDR3 is TGTGCCAGCAGCAAAACGAGGGCCCTACAGGGTCCTAACTATGGCTACACCTTC.

In its sample, this clonotype was seen many times. V gene TRBV12-3 or TRBV12-4 combines with J gene TRBJ2-2; D not resolved. This CDR3 has 14 residues. Trimming shortened V by 7 bases and J by 0 bases, and 9 bases separated the two germline ends. The CDR3 coding sequence is TGTGCCAGCAACCTGGGCGCGAACACCGGGGAGCTGTTTTTT. This gives the protein CASNLGANTGELFF.

This clonotype was counted ten times or more. The rearrangement uses TRBV28 and TRBJ1-6, with 7 bases identical to TRBD1. Germline V gene data show CDR1 as MDHEN and CDR2 as SYDVKM. J was trimmed by 4 bases and V by 6 bases; bases with no gene match: 3. This CDR3 has 14 residues. CDR3 in amino acids: CASSRQGYNSPLHF. The CDR3 DNA is TGTGCCAGCAGCCGACAGGGTTATAATTCACCCCTCCACTTT.

Ten or more counts support this clonotype. This rearrangement joins TRBV20-1 to TRBJ2-1, with 10 positions matching TRBD2. The CDR3 runs to 15 residues. Germline lookup yields CDR1 DFQATT and CDR2 SNEGSKA (reference sequence). J gave up 3 bases and V 6 bases, and 8 bases lay outside the gene matches. CDR3 coding DNA: TGCAGTGCCCCCACACTAGCGGGATACTACAATGAGCAGTTCTTC. Residues: CSAPTLAGYYNEQFF.

The J gene is TRBJ2-2, the V gene TRBV5-4; TRBD1 matches at 9 bases. The V gene's germline CDR1 is SGHNT and CDR2 YYREEE (reference sequence). The V gene end was trimmed by 4 bases and the J gene end by 5 bases; junction bases not matched to a gene: 3. The CDR3 is 14 amino acids. CDR3: CASSTGQGTGELFF. In DNA, the CDR3 is TGTGCCAGCAGCACCGGACAGGGGACCGGGGAGCTGTTTTTT. The full variable domain, completed using reference TRBV5-4 and TRBJ2-2, is ETGVTQSPTHLIKTRGQQVTLRCSSQSGHNTVSWYQQALGQGPQFIFQYYREEENGRGNFPPRFSGLQFPNYSSELNVNALELDDSALYLCASSTGQGTGELFFGEGSRLTVL.

In this sample, this clonotype turned up many times. The chain recombines TRBV6-6 with TRBJ2-7; D not certain. Germline V gene data show CDR1 as MNHNY and CDR2 as SVGAGI (reference sequence). Trimming took 2 bases from V and 7 from J, leaving 9 bases between them. CDR3 length equals 12 residues. The CDR3 DNA is TGTGCCAGCAGTTACCCGTCTGGGGAGCAGTACGTC. Its translation is CASSYPSGEQYV.

In its sample, this clonotype was seen many times. The genes are TRBV7-3 and TRBJ2-1; D is possibly TRBD2 (5 bases). The germline gives CDR1 SGHTA, CDR2 FQGTGA. CDR3 length: 17 amino acids. The ends were cut back, 2 bases at V and 0 bases at J, with 14 bases in the middle. The CDR3: CASSLEGKKSSYNEQFF. CDR3 bases: TGTGCCAGCAGCTTAGAGGGAAAAAAGAGCTCCTACAATGAGCAGTTCTTC.

This clonotype was observed many times. The chain couples TRBV6-1 to TRBJ2-7; D ambiguous. Trimming took 5 bases from V and 3 from J, leaving 11 bases between them. The CDR3 contains 13 residues. Per germline, CDR1 MNHNS and CDR2 SASEGT. DNA for the CDR3: TGTGCCAGCAGTCCCGGGTCTGGCTACGAGCAGTACTTC. It encodes CASSPGSGYEQYF.

In its sample, this clonotype was seen many times. J is TRBJ2-5 and V is TRBV20-1; D gene uncertain. The CDR3 is 16 amino acids. Germline V gene data show CDR1 as DFQATT and CDR2 as SNEGSKA (reference sequence). V gave up 5 bases and J gave up 4 bases, with 23 bases separating them. The CDR3 sequence is CSARPGLPQGVETQYF. CDR3 bases: TGCAGTGCTCGCCCCGGGCTGCCCCAAGGAGTAGAGACCCAGTACTTC.

This clonotype was found many times. J is TRBJ2-3 and V is TRBV7-2; no reliable D call. Germline lookup yields CDR1 SGHTA and CDR2 FQGNSA. Trimming cost V 2 bases and J 0 bases, with 6 bases left between them. The CDR3 length is 14 residues. The chain's CDR3 is CASSLYASTDTQYF. In nucleotides, the CDR3 is TGTGCCAGCAGCTTATACGCTAGCACAGATACGCAGTATTTT.

In its sample, this clonotype is medium-sized. The rearrangement uses TRBV3-1 and TRBJ2-7, with a weak D call TRBD1 (6 bases). Looked up from germline, CDR1 is LGHDT and CDR2 is YNNKEL (reference sequence). CDR3 length: 13 amino acids. V was trimmed by 3 bases and J by 5 bases, leaving 11 bases between them. The CDR3 DNA is TGTGCCAGCAGCCAGAGTGAGGGGGACGAGCAGTACTTC. Protein product: CASSQSEGDEQYF.

This clonotype showed up many times. This chain uses TRBV20-1 with TRBJ2-3; D gene uncertain. Trimming cost V 6 bases and J 3 bases, with 7 bases left between them. The CDR3 runs 11 residues. CDR1 and CDR2 (germline): DFQATT, SNEGSKA (reference sequence). In DNA, the CDR3 is TGCAGTGCCTCTAGGACAGATACGCAGTATTTT. Protein sequence: CSASRTDTQYF.

This clonotype was seen many times. The chain links TRBV18 to TRBJ2-1; D remains unclear. Trimming shortened V by 1 base and J by 0 bases, and 10 bases separated the two germline ends. Germline V gene data show CDR1 as KGHSH and CDR2 as LQKENI. CDR3 length equals 16 residues. The CDR3 sequence is CASSPQDTNSYNEQFF. CDR3 sequence (DNA): TGTGCCAGCTCACCACAAGACACCAACTCCTACAATGAGCAGTTCTTC.

This clonotype has ten or more counts. Here the CDR3 DNA reads TGTGCCAGCAGCCTGGGACTCCAAAGGACCCAGTACTTC. Amino acid sequence: CASSLGLQRTQYF. This sequence joins TRBV7-2 and TRBJ2-5; D may be TRBD2 (6 bases). Germline assignment: CDR1 SGHTA and CDR2 FQGNSA. The CDR3 sequence is 13 residues long. The V gene lost 5 bases and the J gene lost 7 bases, with 14 bases spanning the gap. Combining the CDR3 with reference TRBV7-2 and TRBJ2-5 gives the whole variable domain GAGVSQSPSNKVTEKGKDVELRCDPISGHTALYWYRQSLGQGLEFLIYFQGNSAPDKSGLPSDRFSAERTGGSVSTLTIQRTQQEDSAVYLCASSLGLQRTQYFGPGTRLLVL.